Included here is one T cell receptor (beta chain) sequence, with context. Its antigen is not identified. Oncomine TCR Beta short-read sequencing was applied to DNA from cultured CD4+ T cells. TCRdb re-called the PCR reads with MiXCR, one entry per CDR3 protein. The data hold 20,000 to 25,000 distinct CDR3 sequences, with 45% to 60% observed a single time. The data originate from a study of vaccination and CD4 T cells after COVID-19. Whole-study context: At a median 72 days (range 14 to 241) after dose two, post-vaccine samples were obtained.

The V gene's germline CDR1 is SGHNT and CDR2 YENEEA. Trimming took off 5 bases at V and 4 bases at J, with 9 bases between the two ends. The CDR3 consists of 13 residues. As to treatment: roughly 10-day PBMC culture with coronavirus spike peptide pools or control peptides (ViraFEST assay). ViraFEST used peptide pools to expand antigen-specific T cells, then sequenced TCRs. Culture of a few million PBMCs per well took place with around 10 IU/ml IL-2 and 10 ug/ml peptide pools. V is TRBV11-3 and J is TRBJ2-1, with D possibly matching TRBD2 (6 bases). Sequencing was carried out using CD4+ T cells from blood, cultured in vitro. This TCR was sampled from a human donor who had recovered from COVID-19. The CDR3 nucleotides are TGTGCCAGCAGCCTGACTAGATACAATGAGCAGTTCTTC. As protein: CASSLTRYNEQFF.